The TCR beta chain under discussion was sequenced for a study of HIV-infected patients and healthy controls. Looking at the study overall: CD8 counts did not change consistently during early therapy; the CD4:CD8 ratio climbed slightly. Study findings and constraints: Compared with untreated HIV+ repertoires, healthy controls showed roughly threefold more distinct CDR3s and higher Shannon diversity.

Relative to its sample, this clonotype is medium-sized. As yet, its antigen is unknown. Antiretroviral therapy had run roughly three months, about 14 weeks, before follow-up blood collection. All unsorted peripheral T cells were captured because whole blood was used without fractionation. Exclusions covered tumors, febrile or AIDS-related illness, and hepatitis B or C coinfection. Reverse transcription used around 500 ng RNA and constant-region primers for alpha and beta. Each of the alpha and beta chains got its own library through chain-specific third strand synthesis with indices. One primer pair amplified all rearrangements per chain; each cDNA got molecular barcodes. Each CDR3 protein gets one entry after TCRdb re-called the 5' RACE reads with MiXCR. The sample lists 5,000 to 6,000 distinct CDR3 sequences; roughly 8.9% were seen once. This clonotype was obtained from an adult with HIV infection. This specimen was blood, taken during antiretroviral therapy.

The CDR3 DNA follows: TGTGCCATCAGTGAGGGGCAGGGCTCAGAGACCCAGTACTTC. It yields the protein CAISEGQGSETQYF. This rearrangement joins TRBV10-3 to TRBJ2-5; a weak D match, TRBD1 (5 bases). V lost 2 bases to trimming and J lost 4 bases, with 11 bases between them. This CDR3 comprises 14 residues. Germline assignment: CDR1 ENHRY and CDR2 SYGVKD.